In this sample, the clone carrying this T cell receptor (beta chain) turned up many times. The sample is drawn from a study of early T cells in non-severe SARS-CoV-2 infection. Study in general: Bulk RNA taken from unsorted whole blood was sequenced, leaving chains unpaired.

As part of library construction, unique molecular identifiers were attached to individual cDNA molecules. One entry per CDR3 protein results from TCRdb running MiXCR on the 5' RACE reads. Here the sample spans tens of thousands of distinct CDR3 sequences, around 12% being singletons. Germline lookup yields CDR1 SGHVS and CDR2 FQNEAQ. V shed 5 bases and J shed 0 bases, with 7 bases lying between them. This CDR3 is 13 amino acids long. This sequence joins TRBV7-8 and TRBJ2-5, with D unclear. The sequence came from an adult who was a healthcare worker with PCR-confirmed SARS-CoV-2 infection or an uninfected control (not recorded which). Sequencing was performed on whole blood. For the CDR3, the DNA is TGTGCCAGCAGCACAGAGTACCAAGAGACCCAGTACTTC. It yields the protein CASSTEYQETQYF. Filled out from reference TRBV7-8 and TRBJ2-5, the complete variable domain reads GAGVSQSPRYKVAKRGQDVALRCDPISGHVSLFWYQQALGQGPEFLTYFQNEAQLDKSGLPSDRFFAERPEGSVSTLKIQRTQQEDSAVYLCASSTEYQETQYFGPGTRLLVL.